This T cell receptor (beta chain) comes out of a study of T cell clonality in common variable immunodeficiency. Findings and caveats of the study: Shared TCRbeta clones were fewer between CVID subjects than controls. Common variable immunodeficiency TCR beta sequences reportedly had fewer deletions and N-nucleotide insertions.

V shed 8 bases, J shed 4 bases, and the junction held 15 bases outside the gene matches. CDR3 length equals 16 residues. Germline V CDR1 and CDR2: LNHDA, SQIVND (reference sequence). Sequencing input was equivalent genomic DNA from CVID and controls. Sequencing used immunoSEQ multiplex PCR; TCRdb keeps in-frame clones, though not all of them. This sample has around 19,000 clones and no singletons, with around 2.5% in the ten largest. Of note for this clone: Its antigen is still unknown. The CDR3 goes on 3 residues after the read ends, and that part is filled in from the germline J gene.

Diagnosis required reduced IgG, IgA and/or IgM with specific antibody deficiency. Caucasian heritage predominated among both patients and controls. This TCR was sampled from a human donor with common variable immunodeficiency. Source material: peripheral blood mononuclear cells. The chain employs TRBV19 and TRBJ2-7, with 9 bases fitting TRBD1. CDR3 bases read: TGTGCCAGTGGGAGTTTTGGGACAGGGTCTACGTACGAG. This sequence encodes CASGSFGTGSTYE. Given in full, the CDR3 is CASGSFGTGSTYEQYF.